The clone carrying this TCR beta chain was seen a single time. The table came from immunoSEQ multiplex PCR; TCRdb's copy has only in-frame clones and leaves some out. The table has 70,000 to 95,000 clones, about 92% seen once. This entry comes from a study of blood T cell repertoires in COVID-19. Looking at the study overall: COVID-19 samples collected from the United States, Italy and Spain covered acute and convalescent phases. The cDNA or gDNA used as material had been derived from T cells, B-cell-depleted T cells, or PBMCs.

This CDR3 is 18 amino acids long. V dropped 0 bases and J dropped 0; count of bases not matched to a gene: 9. Per germline, CDR1 LGHNA and CDR2 YSLEER. The origin of this receptor is a woman aged 60-70 years with active COVID-19. Sequenced: peripheral blood. This chain links TRBV4-3 with TRBJ2-7; 9 positions agree with TRBD2. The CDR3 is CASSQERPSGTRSYEQYF. CDR3 in DNA: TGCGCCAGCAGCCAAGAGAGGCCTAGCGGGACGCGCTCCTACGAGCAGTACTTC.